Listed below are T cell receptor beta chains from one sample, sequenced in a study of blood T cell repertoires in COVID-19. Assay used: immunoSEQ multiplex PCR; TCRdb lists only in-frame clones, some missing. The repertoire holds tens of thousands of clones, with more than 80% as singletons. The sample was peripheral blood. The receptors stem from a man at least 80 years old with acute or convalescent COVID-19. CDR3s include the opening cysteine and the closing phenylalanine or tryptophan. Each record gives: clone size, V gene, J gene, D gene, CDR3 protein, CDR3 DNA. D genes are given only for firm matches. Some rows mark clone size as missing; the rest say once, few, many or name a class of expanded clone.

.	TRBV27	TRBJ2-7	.	CASSLSGVAYEQYF	TGTGCCAGCAGTTTATCCGGGGTCGCCTACGAGCAGTACTTC
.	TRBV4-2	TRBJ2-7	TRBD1	CASSQDRTGRTYEQYF	TGTGCCAGCAGCCAAGATAGGACAGGGAGGACCTACGAGCAGTACTTC
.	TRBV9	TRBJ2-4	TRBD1	CASSARQGRLDIQYF	TGTGCCAGCAGCGCGAGACAGGGGCGGCTGGACATTCAGTACTTC
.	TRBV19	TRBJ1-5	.	CASSIRLEGGGNQPQHF	TGTGCCAGTAGTATACGTTTAGAGGGAGGAGGCAATCAGCCTCAGCATTTT
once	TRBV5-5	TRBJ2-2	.	CASSLAGIETGELFF	TGTGCCAGCAGCTTGGCAGGGATAGAAACCGGGGAGCTGTTTTTT
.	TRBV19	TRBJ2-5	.	CASRETGSQQTQYF	TGTGCCAGTAGGGAGACAGGTTCTCAGCAGACCCAGTACTTC
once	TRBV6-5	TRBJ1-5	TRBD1	CASRPGGASNQPQHF	TGTGCCAGCAGACCAGGGGGCGCGAGCAATCAGCCCCAGCATTTT
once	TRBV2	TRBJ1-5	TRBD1	CASSVDRGLLEPQHF	TGTGCCAGCAGTGTGGACAGGGGTTTACTGGAGCCCCAGCATTTT
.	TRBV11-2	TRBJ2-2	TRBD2	CASSSRGSGVPGTGELFF	TGTGCCAGCAGCTCCCGGGGTAGCGGGGTTCCCGGGACCGGGGAGCTGTTTTTT
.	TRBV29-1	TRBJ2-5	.	CSVDVASGTQYF	TGCAGCGTTGATGTGGCGTCAGGGACCCAGTACTTC
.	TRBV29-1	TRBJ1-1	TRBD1	CSVDEGANTEAFF	TGCAGCGTTGATGAGGGGGCGAACACTGAAGCTTTCTTT
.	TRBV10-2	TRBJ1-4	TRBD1	CASMGTENEKLFF	TGCGCCAGCATGGGGACAGAAAATGAAAAACTGTTTTTT
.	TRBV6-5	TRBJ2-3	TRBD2	CASRTSGGRTDTQYF	TGTGCCAGCAGAACTAGCGGGGGCCGCACAGATACGCAGTATTTT
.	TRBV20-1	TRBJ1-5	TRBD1	CSASDRGSNQPQHF	TGCAGTGCCAGTGACAGGGGCAGCAATCAGCCCCAGCATTTT
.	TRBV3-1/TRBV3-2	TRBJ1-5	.	CASSQDREQPQHF	TGTGCCAGCAGCCAAGATAGAGAGCAGCCCCAGCATTTT
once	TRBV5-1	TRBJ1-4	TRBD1	CASRDGYGTVGEKLFF	TGCGCCAGCAGAGACGGATACGGGACAGTAGGCGAAAAACTGTTTTTT
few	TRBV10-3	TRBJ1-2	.	CAISATLTRKYYGYTF	TGTGCCATCAGCGCAACGTTGACCAGGAAGTACTATGGCTACACCTTC
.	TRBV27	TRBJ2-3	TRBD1	CASSRDRGTDTQYF	TGTGCCAGCAGTCGGGACAGGGGCACAGATACGCAGTATTTT
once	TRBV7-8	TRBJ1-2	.	CASSLVGSSPANYGYTF	TGTGCCAGCAGCTTAGTTGGCAGTTCCCCAGCTAACTATGGCTACACCTTC
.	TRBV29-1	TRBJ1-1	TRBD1	CSVRTGGNTEAFF	TGCAGCGTACGGACAGGGGGGAACACTGAAGCTTTCTTT
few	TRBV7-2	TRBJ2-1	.	CASSLPWSNEQFF	TGTGCCAGCAGCCTCCCTTGGAGCAATGAGCAGTTCTTC
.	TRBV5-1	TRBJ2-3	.	CASSLAGPGADTQYF	TGCGCCAGCAGCTTGGCGGGACCAGGGGCAGATACGCAGTATTTT
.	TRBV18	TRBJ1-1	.	CASSPPVQGGAEAFF	TGTGCCAGCTCACCACCAGTTCAGGGAGGGGCTGAAGCTTTCTTT
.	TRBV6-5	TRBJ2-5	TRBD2	CASSGLAGGQETQYF	TGTGCCAGCAGCGGACTAGCGGGGGGACAGGAGACCCAGTACTTC
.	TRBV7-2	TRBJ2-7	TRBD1	CASSSSRDRPLEYF	TGTGCCAGCAGCTCCAGCCGGGACAGGCCTTTGGAGTACTTC
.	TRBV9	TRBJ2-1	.	CASSVIAAPGEQFF	TGTGCCAGCAGCGTAATAGCGGCCCCGGGGGAGCAGTTCTTC
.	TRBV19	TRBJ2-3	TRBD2	CASSIGRGGFSDTQYF	TGTGCCAGTAGTATTGGACGGGGGGGTTTTTCAGATACGCAGTATTTT
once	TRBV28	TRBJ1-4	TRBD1	CASIPRQGGINEKLFF	TGTGCCAGCATCCCGCGACAGGGAGGTATTAATGAAAAACTGTTTTTT
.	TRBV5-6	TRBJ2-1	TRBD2	CASSPGTNNYNEQFF	TGTGCCAGCAGCCCGGGGACTAACAACTACAATGAGCAGTTCTTC
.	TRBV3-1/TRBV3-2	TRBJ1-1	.	CASSQSSGVAFF	TGTGCCAGCAGCCAATCGTCAGGGGTAGCTTTCTTT
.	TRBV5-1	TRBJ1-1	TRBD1	CASSWAGGEGTEAFF	TGCGCCAGCAGCTGGGCAGGGGGCGAGGGAACTGAAGCTTTCTTT
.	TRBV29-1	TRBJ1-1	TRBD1	CSATGQANTEAFF	TGCAGCGCAACAGGACAGGCGAACACTGAAGCTTTCTTT
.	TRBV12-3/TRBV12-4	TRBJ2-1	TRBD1	CASRRQGYNEQFF	TGTGCCAGCAGGCGACAGGGTTACAATGAGCAGTTCTTC
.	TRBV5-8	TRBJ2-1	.	CASSPRGSSYNEQFF	TGTGCCAGCAGCCCCCGTGGGAGCTCCTACAATGAGCAGTTCTTC
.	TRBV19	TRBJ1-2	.	CASSRTDPLYGYTF	TGTGCCAGTAGTCGGACAGACCCCCTCTATGGCTACACCTTC
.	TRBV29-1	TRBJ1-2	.	CSALGQGGYTF	TGCAGCGCCTTGGGGCAGGGGGGCTACACCTTC
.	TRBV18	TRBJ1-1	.	CASSPLWNTEAFF	TGTGCCAGCTCACCCCTTTGGAACACTGAAGCTTTCTTT
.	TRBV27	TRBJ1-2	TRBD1	CASARGTGWYYTF	TGTGCCAGCGCACGTGGGACAGGGTGGTACTACACCTTC
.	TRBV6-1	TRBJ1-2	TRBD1	CASSEGQGYGYTF	TGTGCCAGCAGTGAAGGACAGGGCTATGGCTACACCTTC
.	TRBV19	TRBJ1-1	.	CASRGSGNTEAFF	TGTGCCAGTCGGGGTTCGGGGAACACTGAAGCTTTCTTT
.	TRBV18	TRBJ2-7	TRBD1	CASSPDRGSYEQYF	TGTGCCAGCTCACCGGACAGGGGGTCGTACGAGCAGTACTTC
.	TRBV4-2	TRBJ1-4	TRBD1	CASSQGRTGGLLTNEKLFF	TGTGCCAGCAGCCAAGGCCGGACAGGGGGCCTTCTGACTAATGAAAAACTGTTTTTT
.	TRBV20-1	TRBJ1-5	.	CSANDPGRVSQPQHF	TGCAGTGCTAATGACCCTGGCAGGGTCAGTCAGCCCCAGCATTTT
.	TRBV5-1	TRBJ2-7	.	CASSLRGSYEQYF	TGCGCCAGCAGCTTGCGAGGGTCCTACGAGCAGTACTTC
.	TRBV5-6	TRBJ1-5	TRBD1	CASSSRTGSNQPQHF	TGTGCCAGCAGCTCCAGGACAGGGTCCAATCAGCCCCAGCATTTT
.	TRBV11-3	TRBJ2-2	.	CASSLGTVNTGELFF	TGTGCCAGCAGCTTAGGTACGGTGAACACCGGGGAGCTGTTTTTT
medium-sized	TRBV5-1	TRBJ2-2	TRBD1	CASRFQGDAGELFF	TGCGCCAGCAGGTTTCAGGGGGACGCCGGGGAGCTGTTTTTT
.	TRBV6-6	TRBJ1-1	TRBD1	CASSRAVTGAVGTEAFF	TGTGCCAGCAGTCGCGCCGTGACAGGGGCAGTGGGCACTGAAGCTTTCTTT
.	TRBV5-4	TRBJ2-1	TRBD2	CASSGKRGTYNEQFF	TGTGCCAGCAGCGGAAAGCGGGGGACCTACAATGAGCAGTTCTTC
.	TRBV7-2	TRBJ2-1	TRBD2	CASSIKAGSGHEQFF	TGTGCCAGCAGCATTAAAGCGGGGTCCGGCCATGAGCAGTTCTTC
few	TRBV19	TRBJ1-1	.	CASSQNTEAFF	TGTGCCAGTTCCCAGAACACTGAAGCTTTCTTT
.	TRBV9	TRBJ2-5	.	CASSVSGFQETQYF	TGTGCCAGCAGCGTATCGGGATTCCAAGAGACCCAGTACTTC
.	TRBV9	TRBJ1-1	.	CASSREGHTEAFF	TGTGCCAGCAGTAGGGAGGGCCACACTGAAGCTTTCTTT
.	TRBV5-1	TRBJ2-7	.	CASSLGQTYYEQYF	TGCGCCAGCAGCTTAGGACAGACTTACTACGAGCAGTACTTC
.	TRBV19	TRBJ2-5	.	CASSTRGARQETQYF	TGTGCCAGTAGTACACGGGGGGCTCGCCAAGAGACCCAGTACTTC
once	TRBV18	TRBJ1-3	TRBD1	CASSPGQAGSGNTIYF	TGTGCCAGCTCACCCGGACAGGCAGGCTCTGGAAACACCATATATTTT
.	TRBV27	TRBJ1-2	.	CASSSITGQLNYGYTF	TGTGCCAGCAGTTCTATTACCGGACAACTGAACTATGGCTACACCTTC